The 17 T cell receptor beta chains in this list originate from one sample, sequenced in a study of T cells in Graves' hyperthyroidism and ophthalmopathy. Regions amplified from RNA transcripts were the TCR beta CDR3 regions. The HTBI set primed first-round TCR CDR3 RT-PCR. TCRdb fed the multiplex PCR reads into MiXCR, producing one record per CDR3 protein. Counted here are about 290,000 distinct CDR3 sequences, approximately 15% occurring once; the ten biggest clones make up roughly 7.9%. Material: blood. Source of these receptors: a middle-aged woman with Graves' hyperthyroidism.

This clonotype showed up just a few times. The chain combines TRBV20-1 with TRBJ2-1; D possibly corresponds to TRBD1 (5 bases). In germline, CDR1 is DFQATT, CDR2 SNEGSKA (reference sequence). Trimming took 3 bases from V and 7 from J, leaving 19 bases between them. CDR3 length: 15 residues. The CDR3 region is CSASRAGRKLNEQFF. CDR3 in DNA: TGCAGTGCTAGTCGCGCAGGGCGGAAATTGAATGAGCAGTTCTTC.

The gene calls are TRBV7-2 and TRBJ2-1, with 9 nucleotides matching TRBD2. Per the germline V gene, CDR1 is SGHTA and CDR2 is FQGNSA. Losses at the gene ends were 1 base for V and 4 bases for J; bases not matched to a gene: 2. The CDR3 runs to 15 residues. CDR3 DNA sequence: TGTGCCAGCAGCTTAGATAGCGGGGGATACAATGAGCAGTTCTTC. Translation: CASSLDSGGYNEQFF.

About this clonotype: A much larger clone is a single base away; this may be a read error. This chain joins TRBV6-9 and TRBJ2-7; D unresolved. This CDR3 comprises 13 residues. Germline CDR1 and CDR2: MNHGY and SVAAGI. The V gene lost 4 bases and the J gene lost 7 bases, with 14 bases spanning the gap. The CDR3 protein is CASSSRPGGEQYF. CDR3 in DNA: TGTGCCAGCAGTTCCCGCCCGGGCGGAGAGCAGTACTTC.

This clonotype showed up many times. The CDR3 protein is CASTGDLGETQYF. In DNA, the CDR3 is TGTGCCAGCACCGGAGACCTCGGAGAGACCCAGTACTTC. The chain joins TRBV12-3 or TRBV12-4 to TRBJ2-5; D is uncertain. The CDR3 is made up of 13 amino acids. V gave up 7 bases and J gave up 4 bases, with 13 bases separating them.

In this sample, this clonotype turned up many times. The chain links TRBV6-6 to TRBJ1-4; 7 bases agree with TRBD1. V trimming: 0 bases; J trimming: 5 bases; junction bases outside the gene matches: 3. CDR1 and CDR2 (germline): MNHNY, SVGAGI (reference sequence). CDR3 length: 15 residues. CDR3 sequence (DNA): TGTGCCAGCAGTTACTCGACAGGGACGAATGAAAAACTGTTTTTT. It is translated as CASSYSTGTNEKLFF.

This chain connects TRBV12-3 or TRBV12-4 to TRBJ2-2; D ambiguous. The ends were cut back, 6 bases at V and 6 bases at J, with 8 bases in the middle. CDR3 size: 12 residues. CDR3 region: CASRRVAGELFF. The DNA for the CDR3 is TGTGCCAGCAGACGGGTGGCCGGGGAGCTGTTTTTT.

There are many counts of this clonotype. The chain recombines TRBV5-1 with TRBJ2-3; 7 positions match TRBD1. Trimming removed 4 bases from V and 0 bases from J; junction bases left unmatched: 2. The germline CDR1 and CDR2 sequences are SGHRS and YFSETQ. This CDR3 comprises 14 residues. DNA for the CDR3: TGCGCCAGCAGCCCGGGACAGAGCACAGATACGCAGTATTTT. It specifies CASSPGQSTDTQYF.

This clonotype was counted at least ten times. This rearrangement joins TRBV3-1 to TRBJ2-1; tentative D call: TRBD1 (6 bases). This CDR3 contains 13 residues. Germline V gene sequence: CDR1 LGHDT, CDR2 YNNKEL (reference sequence). The germline V and J ends were trimmed by 7 bases and 8 bases, with 15 bases remaining between them. The CDR3 reads CASTNSRGDEQFF. The CDR3 DNA sequence: TGTGCCAGCACTAATTCCAGGGGCGATGAGCAGTTCTTC.

This clonotype has more than one count but fewer than ten. The V gene is TRBV29-1, the J gene TRBJ2-1; D not resolved. The CDR3 totals 14 residues. The V end lost 3 bases, the J end lost 0 bases, and 9 bases lay between the germline ends. The germline gives CDR1 SQVTM, CDR2 ANQGSEA. For the CDR3, the DNA is TGCAGCGTTGACTTATGGGGCTCCTACAATGAGCAGTTCTTC. Protein sequence: CSVDLWGSYNEQFF.

In its sample, this clonotype was seen many times. The CDR3 region is CASRIRDAHYEQYF. The CDR3 nucleotides read TGTGCCAGTAGGATCCGGGACGCCCACTACGAGCAGTACTTC. The chain employs TRBV19 and TRBJ2-7; D is perhaps TRBD1 or TRBD2 (5 bases each). CDR3 size: 14 residues. V was clipped by 6 bases and J by 3 bases, with 15 bases between them. Germline V CDR1 and CDR2: LNHDA, SQIVND (reference sequence).

Ten or more counts support this clonotype. The rearrangement uses TRBV2 and TRBJ2-1, with 8 bases fitting TRBD1. V lost 2 bases and J lost 15; bases outside the gene matches: 3. The CDR3 runs 11 residues. CDR1 and CDR2 from the germline V gene are SNHLY and FYNNEI. The CDR3 sequence: CASSETGGLFF. The CDR3 nucleotides read TGTGCCAGCAGTGAAACAGGGGGGCTGTTCTTC.

This clonotype was found many times. The chain combines TRBV12-3 or TRBV12-4 with TRBJ2-1; no clear D gene. Deletions cut 1 base from V and 9 bases from J, with 7 bases between. The CDR3 runs to 12 residues. CDR3 DNA sequence: TGTGCCAGCAGTTTAGGGGGTGGTGAGCAGTTCTTC. This gives the protein CASSLGGGEQFF.

This clonotype appeared many times. The chain's CDR3 is CASSGRVGGGAGEQYF. CDR3 nucleotides: TGTGCCAGCAGCGGACGGGTTGGCGGGGGGGCGGGTGAGCAGTACTTC. The chain carries TRBV11-2 and TRBJ2-7; 9 bases are shared with TRBD2. The length of the CDR3 is 16 residues. Losses at the gene ends were 5 bases for V and 7 bases for J; bases not matched to a gene: 15. CDR1 is SGHAT and CDR2 is FQNNGV in the germline V gene. Full variable domain (remainder filled in from reference TRBV11-2 and TRBJ2-7): EAGVAQSPRYKIIEKRQSVAFWCNPISGHATLYWYQQILGQGPKLLIQFQNNGVVDDSQLPKDRFSAERLKGVDSTLKIQPAKLEDSAVYLCASSGRVGGGAGEQYFGPGTRLTVT.

This clonotype showed up many times. V and J are TRBV2 and TRBJ1-5; D is uncertain. The CDR3 length is 15 residues. CDR1 and CDR2 from the germline V gene are SNHLY and FYNNEI. V dropped 0 bases and J dropped 5 bases, with 11 bases sitting between them. CDR3 in amino acids: CASSEALSFDQPQHF. In DNA, the CDR3 is TGTGCCAGCAGTGAAGCGCTATCGTTTGATCAGCCCCAGCATTTT.

This clonotype was detected ten times or more. The rearrangement uses TRBV20-1 and TRBJ1-1, with D hard to call. This CDR3 comprises 13 residues. Looked up from germline, CDR1 is DFQATT and CDR2 is SNEGSKA (reference sequence). V was shortened by 2 bases and J by 0 bases, with 7 bases between the two germline ends. CDR3 residues: CSARFQMNTEAFF. The CDR3 DNA sequence: TGCAGTGCTAGATTTCAGATGAACACTGAAGCTTTCTTT.

This clonotype was counted at least ten times. V gene TRBV18 combines with J gene TRBJ2-3; D perhaps matches TRBD1 (5 bases). Germline V gene data show CDR1 as KGHSH and CDR2 as LQKENI. Deletions cut 2 bases from V and 2 bases from J, with 14 bases between. The CDR3 totals 16 residues. CDR3 nucleotide sequence: TGTGCCAGCTCACCATTCACTGGCGGACACACAGATACGCAGTATTTT. Amino acids: CASSPFTGGHTDTQYF.

There are many counts of this clonotype. The chain carries TRBV12-3 or TRBV12-4 and TRBJ2-7, with 12 bases lining up with TRBD1. The CDR3 loop spans 14 amino acids. V lost 6 bases and J lost 7; bases outside the gene matches: 7. The CDR3 region has the DNA TGTGCCAGCAGCCCGGGACAGGGGGCGCGGGAGCAGTACTTC. Translated, it gives CASSPGQGAREQYF.